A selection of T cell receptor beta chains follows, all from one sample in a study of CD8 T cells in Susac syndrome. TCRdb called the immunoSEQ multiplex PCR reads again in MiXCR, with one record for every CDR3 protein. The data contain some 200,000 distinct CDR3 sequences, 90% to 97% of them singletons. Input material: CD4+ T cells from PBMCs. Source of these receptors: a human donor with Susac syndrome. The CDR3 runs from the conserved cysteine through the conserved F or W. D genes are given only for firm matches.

CASSFPLNTEAFF,TGTGCCAGCAGCTTCCCCTTGAACACTGAAGCTTTCTTT,TRBV7-9,NA,TRBJ1-1
CSATRLAGGSHEQFF,TGCAGTGCTACCAGACTAGCGGGGGGGAGCCATGAGCAGTTCTTC,TRBV20-1,TRBD2,TRBJ2-1
CASSPQGVQSSGANVLTF,TGTGCCAGCAGCCCCCAGGGAGTCCAGTCATCTGGGGCCAACGTCCTGACTTTC,TRBV3-1,NA,TRBJ2-6
CASSLFRGETQYF,TGTGCCAGCAGCTTATTCAGGGGTGAGACCCAGTACTTC,TRBV7-8,NA,TRBJ2-5
CATGEAGRSYEQYF,TGTGCCACGGGCGAGGCGGGCCGTAGTTACGAGCAGTACTTC,TRBV6-5,NA,TRBJ2-7
CASSPATGAGNTIYF,TGTGCCAGCAGCCCAGCGACAGGGGCTGGAAACACCATATATTTT,TRBV7-2,TRBD1,TRBJ1-3
CAWGTAKLFF,TGTGCCTGGGGGACAGCAAAACTGTTTTTT,TRBV30,TRBD1,TRBJ1-4
CASSPRRGGSYNEQFF,TGTGCCAGCAGCCCTCGACGGGGGGGCTCCTACAATGAGCAGTTCTTC,TRBV7-2,TRBD2,TRBJ2-1
CASSASGAKETQYF,TGTGCCAGCAGTGCAAGCGGGGCTAAAGAGACCCAGTACTTC,TRBV25-1,TRBD2,TRBJ2-5
CAWSEGGSEAFF,TGTGCCTGGAGTGAAGGAGGGTCTGAAGCTTTCTTT,TRBV30,NA,TRBJ1-1
CASRSQGKENGYTF,TGTGCCAGCAGGTCACAGGGAAAGGAGAATGGCTACACCTTC,TRBV12-3/TRBV12-4,NA,TRBJ1-2
CASSLVSGGAAYNEQFF,TGTGCCAGCAGCTTAGTGAGCGGGGGGGCTGCCTACAATGAGCAGTTCTTC,TRBV7-2,TRBD2,TRBJ2-1
CASSETEQYF,TGTGCCAGCAGTGAAACCGAGCAGTACTTC,TRBV2,NA,TRBJ2-7
CATSDSGTSAFNEQFF,TGTGCCACCAGTGATTCTGGGACTAGCGCCTTCAATGAGCAGTTCTTC,TRBV24-1,TRBD2,TRBJ2-1
CASSLRTGSNEQFF,TGTGCCAGCAGTTTACGGACAGGTTCTAATGAGCAGTTCTTC,TRBV27,TRBD1,TRBJ2-1
CASSITGDSYEQYF,TGTGCCAGCAGCATTACAGGGGACTCCTACGAGCAGTACTTC,TRBV7-6,TRBD1,TRBJ2-7
CASSQGQGTSPLHF,TGTGCCAGCAGCCAGGGACAGGGGACTTCACCCCTCCACTTT,TRBV7-9,TRBD1,TRBJ1-6
CASQSYRALNTEAFF,TGTGCCAGCCAATCATACAGGGCATTGAACACTGAAGCTTTCTTT,TRBV12-3/TRBV12-4,NA,TRBJ1-1
CAWSVGGGPADTQYF,TGTGCCTGGAGTGTTGGGGGGGGGCCGGCAGATACGCAGTATTTT,TRBV30,NA,TRBJ2-3
CSVGTSGGYEQYF,TGCAGCGTAGGGACTAGCGGGGGTTACGAGCAGTACTTC,TRBV29-1,TRBD2,TRBJ2-7
CASSSLGRGSTDTQYF,TGTGCCAGCAGTTCCCTGGGGCGGGGGAGTACAGATACGCAGTATTTT,TRBV12-3/TRBV12-4,TRBD2,TRBJ2-3
CASSPGQSYGYTF,TGTGCCAGCAGCCCGGGACAGAGCTATGGCTACACCTTC,TRBV11-1,TRBD1,TRBJ1-2
CAWRPVLNTEAFF,TGTGCCTGGAGACCCGTCCTGAACACTGAAGCTTTCTTT,TRBV30,NA,TRBJ1-1
CASSFGPGQHNSPLHF,TGCGCCAGCAGCTTCGGTCCGGGACAGCATAATTCACCCCTCCACTTT,TRBV5-1,TRBD1,TRBJ1-6